This T cell receptor (beta chain) was identified during a study of CD8+ T cells in alopecia areata. Investigators isolated RNA and reverse transcribed it into cDNA to act as the sequencing template. The assay was immunoSEQ multiplex PCR, and TCRdb's table has in-frame clones only and misses some. This sample yields approximately 29,000 clones, of which roughly 80% are seen a single time; around 19% belongs to the top ten. V trimming: 9 bases; J trimming: 4 bases; junction bases outside the gene matches: 1. This CDR3 comprises 12 residues. CDR1 and CDR2 from the germline V gene are LNHDA and SQIVND (reference sequence).

Sequenced input: NKG2D-low CD8+ T cells sorted from blood. The rearrangement joins TRBV19 to TRBJ2-2, with 8 bases matching TRBD1. This sequence originates from a human donor with alopecia areata. CDR3: CASGQGTGELFF. The CDR3 DNA reads as TGTGCCAGCGGACAGGGCACCGGGGAGCTGTTTTTT.